Below are 27 T cell receptor beta chains sequenced from a single sample in a study of blood T cell repertoires in COVID-19. Clones were read by immunoSEQ multiplex PCR, and TCRdb kept only the in-frame ones, dropping some. Altogether about 100,000 clones are present, roughly 87% being singletons, with the ten largest covering approximately 7.3%. Sequenced: peripheral blood. These receptors all come from a man under 40 in a cohort sampled during active COVID-19.

This clone came up once. The chain employs TRBV6-5 and TRBJ1-5; D possibly corresponds to TRBD1 (5 bases). Germline CDR1 MNHEY, CDR2 SVGAGI. The CDR3 has 14 amino acids. The germline V and J ends were trimmed by 10 bases and 2 bases, with 15 bases remaining between them. The CDR3 bases are TGTGCCACCAAACAGGTAAGGGGCAATCAGCCCCAGCATTTT. Amino acid sequence: CATKQVRGNQPQHF.

This sequence joins TRBV7-9 and TRBJ1-1, with D maybe TRBD1 (5 bases). CDR1 is SEHNR, CDR2 FQNEAQ, per germline (reference sequence). The CDR3 has 16 amino acids. V was pared by 1 base and J by 2 bases, with 14 bases between. CDR3 residues: CASSLGGLPRNTEAFF. Written as DNA, the CDR3 is TGTGCCAGCAGCTTAGGGGGCCTCCCTAGAAACACTGAAGCTTTCTTT. Full variable domain (outside the CDR3, taken from reference TRBV7-9 and TRBJ1-1): DTGVSQNPRHKITKRGQNVTFRCDPISEHNRLYWYRQTLGQGPEFLTYFQNEAQLEKSRLLSDRFSAERPKGSFSTLEIQRTEQGDSAMYLCASSLGGLPRNTEAFFGQGTRLTVV.

The CDR3 sequence is CASSPIPGLAGGETQYF. The CDR3 DNA reads as TGTGCCAGCAGCCCTATCCCGGGACTAGCGGGGGGAGAGACCCAGTACTTC. The gene calls are TRBV5-6 and TRBJ2-5, with 15 bases lining up with TRBD2. The V gene's germline CDR1 is SGHDT and CDR2 YYEEEE. The CDR3 is 17 residues long. V shed 4 bases, J shed 4 bases, and the junction held 8 bases outside the gene matches.

The gene calls are TRBV1 and TRBJ2-2; the DNA was not used to check the table's D call, TRBD2. TRBV1 is a known pseudogene. This CDR3 region has 19 residues. The CDR3 DNA reads TGCACCAGCAGCCAAGATCAGACTAGCGGGGGGCCAAACATCGGGGAGCTGTTTTTT. This encodes CTSSQDQTSGGPNIGELFF.

The J gene is TRBJ2-2, the V gene TRBV14; D call uncertain. CDR3 size: 14 residues. Germline CDR1 reads SGHDN; CDR2 reads FVKESK. Trimming pared 1 base from V and 4 bases from J, leaving 7 bases between. This CDR3 reads CASSQAVFTGELFF. The CDR3 DNA sequence: TGTGCCAGCAGCCAAGCGGTTTTCACCGGGGAGCTGTTTTTT.

The rearrangement uses TRBV7-2 and TRBJ2-5, with D perhaps TRBD1 (6 bases). Germline CDR1 and CDR2: SGHTA and FQGNSA. This CDR3 comprises 14 residues. The V gene lost 2 bases and the J gene lost 5 bases, with 12 bases spanning the gap. This CDR3 reads CASSLLDRRETQYF. As DNA, the CDR3 is TGTGCCAGCAGCTTACTCGACAGGAGGGAGACCCAGTACTTC.

The chain joins TRBV7-6 to TRBJ2-5; 8 bases agree with TRBD1. Germline CDR1 and CDR2: SGHVS and FNYEAQ. The CDR3 sequence is 15 residues long. V shed 4 bases and J 0 bases; nucleotides not matched to a gene: 4. Written as DNA, the CDR3 is TGTGCCAGCAGCTCCCGGGACAGGCACCAAGAGACCCAGTACTTC. Amino acids: CASSSRDRHQETQYF.

The J gene is TRBJ1-4, the V gene TRBV18; 7 positions match TRBD1. The germline gives CDR1 KGHSH, CDR2 LQKENI. The length of the CDR3 is 16 residues. V trimming: 1 base; J trimming: 6 bases; junction bases outside the gene matches: 8. In DNA, the CDR3 is TGTGCCAGCTCACCACTCCAAAGGGGGCGAGATGAAAAACTGTTTTTT. This gives the protein CASSPLQRGRDEKLFF.

V and J are TRBV27 and TRBJ1-5; TRBD1 might be the D (5 bases). The V gene lost 5 bases and the J gene lost 6 bases, with 20 bases spanning the gap. The CDR3 runs 16 residues. Germline values: CDR1 MNHEY, CDR2 SMNVEV (reference sequence). The CDR3 sequence is CASSSFREPRGQPQHF. Written as DNA, the CDR3 is TGTGCCAGCAGTAGTTTCAGGGAACCCCGAGGTCAGCCCCAGCATTTT.

V is TRBV9 and J is TRBJ2-1; 7 bases fit TRBD1. V shed 3 bases and J 1 base; nucleotides not matched to a gene: 1. Germline-derived CDR1 and CDR2 are SGDLS and YYNGEE. This CDR3 has 14 amino acids. The CDR3 DNA sequence: TGTGCCAGCAGCGCGGACAGGTCCTACAATGAGCAGTTCTTC. Translated, it gives CASSADRSYNEQFF. Full variable domain (outside the CDR3, taken from reference TRBV9 and TRBJ2-1): DSGVTQTPKHLITATGQRVTLRCSPRSGDLSVYWYQQSLDQGLQFLIQYYNGEERAKGNILERFSAQQFPDLHSELNLSSLELGDSALYFCASSADRSYNEQFFGPGTRLTVL.

The chain is built from TRBV11-2 and TRBJ2-1, with a weak D call TRBD2 (6 bases). The CDR3 has 12 residues. CDR1 and CDR2 from the germline V gene are SGHAT and FQNNGV. Trimming cost V 4 bases and J 7 bases, with 8 bases left between them. The CDR3 DNA reads as TGTGCCAGCAGCTCGCGGGGTAATGAGCAGTTCTTC. Translation gives CASSSRGNEQFF. The full variable domain, completed using reference TRBV11-2 and TRBJ2-1, is EAGVAQSPRYKIIEKRQSVAFWCNPISGHATLYWYQQILGQGPKLLIQFQNNGVVDDSQLPKDRFSAERLKGVDSTLKIQPAKLEDSAVYLCASSSRGNEQFFGPGTRLTVL.

This chain links TRBV19 with TRBJ1-6, with 9 bases aligning to TRBD1. This CDR3 is built from 15 residues. Germline V CDR1 and CDR2: LNHDA, SQIVND (reference sequence). Trimming removed 3 bases from V and 9 bases from J; junction bases left unmatched: 6. This CDR3 reads CASSITGGRGSPLHF. CDR3 coding DNA: TGTGCCAGTAGTATCACAGGGGGCCGGGGTTCACCCCTCCACTTT.

This chain connects TRBV4-1 to TRBJ1-5; the D gene is possibly TRBD1 (6 bases). Germline values: CDR1 MGHRA, CDR2 YSYEKL. The V and J ends lost 1 base and 7 bases respectively, with 23 bases between them. CDR3 length equals 18 residues. CDR3: CASSQGRTRGALGQPQHF. The CDR3 coding sequence is TGCGCCAGCAGCCAAGGGCGTACCCGGGGGGCCCTCGGGCAGCCCCAGCATTTT.

The genes are TRBV5-4 and TRBJ2-1, with 10 bases that match TRBD2. This CDR3 has 17 residues. CDR1 SGHNT and CDR2 YYREEE come from the germline V gene (reference sequence). J was trimmed by 7 bases and V by 5 bases; bases with no gene match: 15. DNA of the CDR3: TGTGCCAGCAGGCCCGGGGGAAGCGGGGGGGCCAGAAATGAGCAGTTCTTC. The encoded protein is CASRPGGSGGARNEQFF.

The chain carries TRBV2 and TRBJ2-3; weak D call: TRBD2 (7 bases). There are 16 residues in the CDR3. Trimming stripped 7 bases from V and 2 bases from J, with 19 bases between. Germline CDR1 is SNHLY and CDR2 is FYNNEI. The CDR3 sequence: CASTLLGGPTTDTQYF. CDR3 DNA sequence: TGTGCCAGCACCCTTCTCGGGGGGCCCACCACAGATACGCAGTATTTT.

The gene calls are TRBV27 and TRBJ2-7; 7 bases fit TRBD1. Germline CDR1 MNHEY, CDR2 SMNVEV (reference sequence). The CDR3 contains 14 residues. V lost 6 bases to trimming and J lost 4 bases; unmatched junction nucleotides: 9. The CDR3 bases are TGTGCCAGCAGCCACGGGACAGAGAGGTACGAGCAGTACTTC. This sequence encodes CASSHGTERYEQYF.

The chain recombines TRBV19 with TRBJ1-2; tentatively, D is TRBD1 (5 bases). Trimming removed 5 bases from V and 6 bases from J, with 16 bases in between. The CDR3 consists of 14 residues. Looked up from germline, CDR1 is LNHDA and CDR2 is SQIVND (reference sequence). CDR3 DNA sequence: TGTGCCAGTAGTGCGCGGCGGGGGGTGAATGGCTACACCTTC. Translated, it gives CASSARRGVNGYTF.

The rearrangement links TRBV9 to TRBJ1-3; D gene unclear. The germline CDR1 and CDR2 sequences are SGDLS and YYNGEE. This CDR3 has 17 amino acids. Trimming stripped 0 bases from V and 0 bases from J, with 13 bases between. CDR3 loop: CASSVVAGQSSGNTIYF. DNA of the CDR3: TGTGCCAGCAGCGTAGTCGCAGGTCAGAGCTCTGGAAACACCATATATTTT.

The table lists this clone with a count of one. V is TRBV6-1 and J is TRBJ2-5; possible D gene TRBD2, 6 bases. The length of the CDR3 is 16 residues. Deletions cut 3 bases from V and 2 bases from J, with 16 bases between. The V gene's germline CDR1 is MNHNS and CDR2 SASEGT. This chain's CDR3 is CASSDLEGRFQETQYF. The CDR3 DNA reads TGTGCCAGCAGTGATTTGGAGGGGCGGTTTCAAGAGACCCAGTACTTC.

This clone appeared once. This chain joins TRBV4-3 and TRBJ2-7; D is possibly TRBD2 (6 bases). This CDR3 comprises 17 residues. The germline CDR1 and CDR2 sequences are LGHNA and YSLEER. V dropped 0 bases and J dropped 3 bases, with 18 bases sitting between them. For the CDR3, the DNA is TGCGCCAGCAGCCAAGATATCTCGGGGGAGTGGGGCTACGAGCAGTACTTC. This gives the protein CASSQDISGEWGYEQYF.

The V call is TRBV11-3, the J call TRBJ2-2, with 8 bases lining up with TRBD1. This CDR3 comprises 15 residues. Germline V gene data show CDR1 as SGHNT and CDR2 as YENEEA. Unmatched junction bases numbered 4, after V lost 3 bases and J lost 4 bases. This CDR3 is CASSLRTGITGELFF. The CDR3 bases are TGTGCCAGCAGCTTGAGGACAGGGATCACCGGGGAGCTGTTTTTT.

V gene TRBV5-6 combines with J gene TRBJ1-1; TRBD1 might be the D (5 bases). The germline CDR1 and CDR2 sequences are SGHDT and YYEEEE. The CDR3 spans 12 residues. V was cut by 3 bases and J by 5 bases, with 8 bases left in between. The CDR3 DNA reads TGTGCCAGCAGCTCGGGGGGGACTGAAGCTTTCTTT. The encoded protein is CASSSGGTEAFF.

This chain uses TRBV19 with TRBJ2-6; 7 nucleotides line up with TRBD2. V was clipped by 6 bases and J by 1 base; unmatched bases: 15. This CDR3 is built from 19 residues. CDR1 and CDR2 (germline): LNHDA, SQIVND (reference sequence). CDR3 DNA sequence: TGTGCCAGTAGCAGGAGGGAGGGGCGTTCTAGATCTGGGGCCAACGTCCTGACTTTC. This encodes CASSRREGRSRSGANVLTF.

Regarding this clone: The sample contains more than one DNA sequence encoding this CDR3. The chain uses TRBV7-2 and TRBJ1-6; no clear D gene. Germline CDR1 reads SGHTA; CDR2 reads FQGNSA. The V and J ends lost 3 bases and 7 bases respectively, with 13 bases between them. The CDR3 spans 15 residues. The CDR3 sequence is CASSLGAGKNSPLHF. CDR3 nucleotides: TGTGCCAGCAGCTTGGGTGCAGGAAAGAATTCACCCCTCCACTTT.

The chain is built from TRBV28 and TRBJ2-5; perhaps TRBD1 as D (6 bases). Between the trimmed V and J ends, which lost 7 bases and 1 base, there was a span of 13 bases. The CDR3 spans 14 residues. Germline V CDR1 and CDR2: MDHEN, SYDVKM. CDR3 in DNA: TGTGCCAGCACCGATGGGGGCATCCAAGAGACCCAGTACTTC. Amino acid sequence: CASTDGGIQETQYF.

The chain recombines TRBV7-2 with TRBJ2-7; TRBD1 might be the D (6 bases). Germline CDR1 SGHTA, CDR2 FQGNSA. V was shortened by 5 bases and J by 7 bases, with 12 bases between the two germline ends. The CDR3 runs 12 residues. DNA of the CDR3: TGTGCCAGCAGCCGACAGGTGGGAGAGCAGTACTTC. Its translation: CASSRQVGEQYF.

This chain uses TRBV6-2 or TRBV6-3 with TRBJ2-7; the match to TRBD1 covers 10 bases. The CDR3 consists of 17 residues. Trimming took 5 bases from V and 3 from J; bases not matched to a gene: 13. Germline values: CDR1 MNHEY, CDR2 SVGEGT. The CDR3: CASSITPTGTGVYEQYF. Written as DNA, the CDR3 is TGTGCCAGCAGTATCACCCCCACCGGGACAGGGGTCTACGAGCAGTACTTC.